Listed below are T cell receptor beta chains from one sample, sequenced in a study of PD-1 blockade in classical Hodgkin lymphoma. Here immunoSEQ multiplex PCR was the method, and the copy in TCRdb shows in-frame clones only, minus some. The sample holds 80,000 to 100,000 clones, 81% seen once. The material sequenced was peripheral blood mononuclear cells (PBMCs), taken before the second cycle of nivolumab. The source is a human donor with classical Hodgkin lymphoma. Both conserved end residues are trimmed from each CDR3. A D gene is named only where the DNA matches it firmly.

TRBJ2-4	-	TRBV2	ASSELRGIQY
TRBJ1-6	TRBD1	TRBV2	ASSSQGAGNSPLH
TRBJ1-5	-	TRBV7-6	ASSPFPHQPQH
TRBJ2-7	TRBD2	TRBV11-2	ASSSPGLAGPSYEQY
TRBJ2-3	-	TRBV10-3	AISESGRTQY
TRBJ2-5	TRBD2	TRBV9	ASSARLAGVLETQY
TRBJ1-1	-	TRBV5-1	ASSPGAGAAEAF
TRBJ1-4	TRBD1	TRBV2	ASSEVLTGEKLF
TRBJ2-3	-	TRBV6-1	ASSRDPGSTQY
TRBJ1-5	TRBD1	TRBV2	ASRTLTGGNQPQH
TRBJ1-6	-	TRBV6-5	ASSYQIEGRSPLH
TRBJ1-1	-	TRBV7-9	ASSFGGYEAF
TRBJ2-3	-	TRBV4-2	ASSQAIDRGGDTQY
TRBJ1-1	TRBD1	TRBV14	ASSQGVTGGRKAF
TRBJ1-2	-	TRBV19	ASRMGNFPHYGYT
TRBJ1-1	-	TRBV7-6	ASSLWVPEAF
TRBJ2-5	-	TRBV7-2	ASSLMQETQY
TRBJ2-1	TRBD2	TRBV5-4	ASSMGLAGVEQF
TRBJ2-5	-	TRBV9	ASSVGVVQETQY
TRBJ2-3	TRBD2	TRBV7-6	ASSLELAGVTDTQY
TRBJ1-2	-	TRBV7-2	ASSLSTAHYGYT
TRBJ1-3	-	TRBV7-2	ASSWTSGNTIY
TRBJ1-1	-	TRBV5-1	ASSLVPDQFTEAF
TRBJ1-2	-	TRBV7-2	ASTRHPGVGYGYT
TRBJ2-1	-	TRBV19	ASNRNNEQF
TRBJ2-5	-	TRBV1	TSSPSARRGETQY
TRBJ1-1	TRBD1	TRBV28	ASSLRTGGWVTEAF
TRBJ2-7	TRBD2	TRBV13	ASSSWASGSRKPYEQY
TRBJ2-1	-	TRBV28	ASSLGPGSSYNEQF
TRBJ2-1	TRBD1	TRBV29-1	SAGAGQGTHEQF
TRBJ2-1	-	TRBV7-2	ASSLVGSTYNEQF
TRBJ2-7	TRBD1	TRBV29-1	SVVGQGAREQY
TRBJ2-1	-	TRBV7-2	ASSLGVSRNNEQF
TRBJ2-7	-	TRBV10-3	AISESGSDYEQY
TRBJ1-5	-	TRBV21-1	ASGSSSNQPQH